A selection of T cell receptor beta chains follows, all from one sample in a study of memory CD4+ T cells and cytomegalovirus serostatus. This table comes from immunoSEQ multiplex PCR, and its TCRdb copy is limited to in-frame clones, with some not included. The profile shows some 52,000 clones, roughly 72% of them singletons. Sequenced sample: memory CD4+ T cells from blood. The receptors here all came from an adult in good health and CMV-seronegative. CDR3s include the opening cysteine and the closing phenylalanine or tryptophan. D genes are given only for firm matches. Size values are once, few and many counts, or a class for expanded clones, and some rows have none.

D gene: TRBD2; clone size: .; J gene: TRBJ2-1; V gene: TRBV6-4; CDR3 DNA: TGTGCCAGCAGTGACTCGAGTATCAGCGGGGGGAGATACAATGAGCAGTTCTTC; CDR3 protein: CASSDSSISGGRYNEQFF
D gene: .; clone size: many; J gene: TRBJ1-2; V gene: TRBV20-1; CDR3 DNA: TGCAGTGTGAGTTGGGGGAATGGCTACACCTTC; CDR3 protein: CSVSWGNGYTF
D gene: .; clone size: medium-sized; J gene: TRBJ2-2; V gene: TRBV10-3; CDR3 DNA: TGTGCCATCAGTGAAGAGGGAGCGGAGCTCACCGGGGAGCTGTTTTTT; CDR3 protein: CAISEEGAELTGELFF
D gene: .; clone size: .; J gene: TRBJ2-2; V gene: TRBV5-1; CDR3 DNA: TGCGCCAGCAGCTTGGATGGGGCAGGGAACACCGGGGAGCTGTTTTTT; CDR3 protein: CASSLDGAGNTGELFF
D gene: .; clone size: .; J gene: TRBJ1-4; V gene: TRBV2; CDR3 DNA: TGTGCCAGCAGTGTAAGGCAGGACCTAAGAAAACTGTTTTTT; CDR3 protein: CASSVRQDLRKLFF
D gene: TRBD1; clone size: .; J gene: TRBJ1-1; V gene: TRBV19; CDR3 DNA: TGTGCCAGTAGTGTACCGGGACAGGGGATACAAATGAACACTGAAGCTTTCTTT; CDR3 protein: CASSVPGQGIQMNTEAFF
D gene: TRBD1; clone size: .; J gene: TRBJ1-4; V gene: TRBV28; CDR3 DNA: TGTGCCAGCAGTACCCCCTGGACAGGGGGCTTTGAAAAACTGTTTTTT; CDR3 protein: CASSTPWTGGFEKLFF
D gene: .; clone size: .; J gene: TRBJ2-7; V gene: TRBV10-1; CDR3 DNA: TGCGCCAGCAGTGAGTCCCCCTACGAGCAGTACTTC; CDR3 protein: CASSESPYEQYF
D gene: .; clone size: .; J gene: TRBJ2-7; V gene: TRBV29-1; CDR3 DNA: TGCAGCGTTGAGGCGGGGCTCGAGCAGTACTTC; CDR3 protein: CSVEAGLEQYF
D gene: TRBD2; clone size: .; J gene: TRBJ2-7; V gene: TRBV14; CDR3 DNA: TGTGCCAGCAGCCAAGAGGAGACTAGCGGGAGGGCTCTGAACCAATTC; CDR3 protein: CASSQEETSGRALNQF
D gene: TRBD1; clone size: .; J gene: TRBJ1-3; V gene: TRBV7-2; CDR3 DNA: TGTGCCAGCAGCCAGGACAGGAACTCTGGAAACACCATATATTTT; CDR3 protein: CASSQDRNSGNTIYF
D gene: .; clone size: .; J gene: TRBJ1-2; V gene: TRBV5-4; CDR3 DNA: TGTGCCAGCAGCTTATGGTCAGGGGCTCTTGGCTACACCTTC; CDR3 protein: CASSLWSGALGYTF
D gene: .; clone size: once; J gene: TRBJ2-4; V gene: TRBV7-9; CDR3 DNA: TGTGCCAGCAGCACCCCAGGAGCCAAAAACATTCAGTACTTC; CDR3 protein: CASSTPGAKNIQYF
D gene: .; clone size: .; J gene: TRBJ1-1; V gene: TRBV9; CDR3 DNA: TGTGCCAGCAGCTCGACAGCGAACACTGAAGCTTTCTTT; CDR3 protein: CASSSTANTEAFF
D gene: .; clone size: .; J gene: TRBJ1-2; V gene: TRBV7-7; CDR3 DNA: TGTGCTAGCAGCCCTTTGACGGGAAGCTATGGCTACACCTTC; CDR3 protein: CASSPLTGSYGYTF
D gene: .; clone size: .; J gene: TRBJ2-2; V gene: TRBV7-3; CDR3 DNA: TGTGCCAGCAGCTTAACCGGGGTGGGCACCGGGGAGCTGTTTTTT; CDR3 protein: CASSLTGVGTGELFF
D gene: TRBD2; clone size: .; J gene: TRBJ2-3; V gene: TRBV6-4; CDR3 DNA: TGTGCCAGCAGTGACCCCTTTTACCGGGGGGGCACAGATACGCAGTATTTT; CDR3 protein: CASSDPFYRGGTDTQYF
D gene: .; clone size: many; J gene: TRBJ1-1; V gene: TRBV18; CDR3 DNA: TGTGCCAGCTCACAGACAGAGAACACTGAAGCTTTCTTT; CDR3 protein: CASSQTENTEAFF
D gene: TRBD1; clone size: .; J gene: TRBJ1-2; V gene: TRBV5-4; CDR3 DNA: TGTGCCAGCAGCTTCCAGGGGGGAGGCGGCTACACCTTC; CDR3 protein: CASSFQGGGGYTF
D gene: .; clone size: .; J gene: TRBJ2-7; V gene: TRBV5-1; CDR3 DNA: TGCGCCAGCAGCTTGGTCCGGGGAAAGCGGACCTACGAGCAGTACTTC; CDR3 protein: CASSLVRGKRTYEQYF
D gene: TRBD2; clone size: .; J gene: TRBJ2-1; V gene: TRBV7-2; CDR3 DNA: TGTGCCAGCAGCTTATACGGAGCTAGCGGGAGGGCAGGTGAGCAGTTCTTC; CDR3 protein: CASSLYGASGRAGEQFF
D gene: TRBD1; clone size: .; J gene: TRBJ1-3; V gene: TRBV6-5; CDR3 DNA: TGTGCCAGCCTTGAGACAGGGAGAAACACCATATATTTT; CDR3 protein: CASLETGRNTIYF